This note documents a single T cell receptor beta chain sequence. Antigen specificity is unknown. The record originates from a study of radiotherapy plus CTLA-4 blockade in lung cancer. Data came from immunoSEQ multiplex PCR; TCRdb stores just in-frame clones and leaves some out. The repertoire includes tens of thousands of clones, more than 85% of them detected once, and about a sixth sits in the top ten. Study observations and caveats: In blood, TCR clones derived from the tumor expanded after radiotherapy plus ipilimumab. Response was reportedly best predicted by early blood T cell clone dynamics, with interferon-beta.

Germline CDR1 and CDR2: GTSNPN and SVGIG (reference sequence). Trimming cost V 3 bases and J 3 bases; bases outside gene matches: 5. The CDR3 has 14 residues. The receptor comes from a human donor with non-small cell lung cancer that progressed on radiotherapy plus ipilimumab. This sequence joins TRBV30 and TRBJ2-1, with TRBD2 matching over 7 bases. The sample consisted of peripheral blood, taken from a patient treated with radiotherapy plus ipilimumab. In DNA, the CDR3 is TGTGCCTGGAGGCCAGCGGGGTTCTACAATGAGCAGTTCTTC. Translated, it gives CAWRPAGFYNEQFF.